These T cell receptor beta chains were read from a single sample in a study of cytomegalovirus exposure and HLA in healthy donors. This table comes from immunoSEQ multiplex PCR, and its TCRdb copy is limited to in-frame clones, with some not included. The table shows about 170,000 clones, with around 92% occurring only once. Sequencing was performed on PBMCs. These TCRs come from a man aged 18 to 30 in good health and CMV-seropositive. Both conserved end residues are trimmed from each CDR3.

V gene: TRBV7-9
J gene: TRBJ1-5
CDR3 protein: ASSLGDSSNQPQH

V gene: TRBV6-9
J gene: TRBJ1-3
CDR3 protein: ASSPLIGRGLPPGNTIY

V gene: TRBV27
J gene: TRBJ1-3
CDR3 protein: ASSLSIGGGNTIY

V gene: TRBV11-2
J gene: TRBJ2-7
CDR3 protein: ASSLDELGRGSYEQY

V gene: TRBV6-5
J gene: TRBJ1-5
CDR3 protein: ASRPQGYSNQPQH

V gene: TRBV7-9
J gene: TRBJ2-3
CDR3 protein: ASSRLRTVSTDTQY

V gene: TRBV29-1
J gene: TRBJ2-1
CDR3 protein: SVVGRSSYNEQF

V gene: TRBV5-1
J gene: TRBJ2-1
CDR3 protein: ASSSAGGYNEQF

V gene: TRBV6-5
J gene: TRBJ2-7
CDR3 protein: ASRTGQGNMGEQY

V gene: TRBV9
J gene: TRBJ2-1
CDR3 protein: ASRGISDEQF

V gene: TRBV5-1
J gene: TRBJ2-1
CDR3 protein: ASRLAPLNSYNEQF

V gene: TRBV7-9
J gene: TRBJ2-7
CDR3 protein: ASSFRLSYEQY

V gene: TRBV6-4
J gene: TRBJ2-3
CDR3 protein: ASSAEGADTQY

V gene: TRBV5-6
J gene: TRBJ2-1
CDR3 protein: ASSSEYNEQF

V gene: TRBV7-3
J gene: TRBJ2-3
CDR3 protein: ASSSRLAGTDTQY

V gene: TRBV11-1
J gene: TRBJ2-5
CDR3 protein: ASSAQGVHQETQY

V gene: TRBV29-1
J gene: TRBJ1-4
CDR3 protein: SARGVEAGEKLF

V gene: TRBV5-4
J gene: TRBJ2-5
CDR3 protein: ASSLRPTGSEETQY

V gene: TRBV6-1
J gene: TRBJ2-3
CDR3 protein: ASRTASTDTQY

V gene: TRBV27
J gene: TRBJ2-3
CDR3 protein: ASSLGGQGLPSTDTQY

V gene: TRBV11-2
J gene: TRBJ2-2
CDR3 protein: ASSLVSGNTGELF

V gene: TRBV5-1
J gene: TRBJ2-1
CDR3 protein: ASSWGQGGVEQF

V gene: TRBV6-4
J gene: TRBJ1-1
CDR3 protein: ASSVGPRAEAF

V gene: TRBV9
J gene: TRBJ2-1
CDR3 protein: ASSVGIAGEVEQF

V gene: TRBV6-5
J gene: TRBJ2-1
CDR3 protein: ASRPRDWGHNEQF

V gene: TRBV9
J gene: TRBJ2-1
CDR3 protein: ASSGTSNSYNEQF

V gene: TRBV5-4
J gene: TRBJ1-1
CDR3 protein: ASKDRNTEAF

V gene: TRBV2
J gene: TRBJ1-3
CDR3 protein: ASVRDNGNTIY

V gene: TRBV27
J gene: TRBJ1-1
CDR3 protein: ASSLSGTGNTEAF

V gene: TRBV5-6
J gene: TRBJ2-7
CDR3 protein: ASSPGLVTYEQY

V gene: TRBV28
J gene: TRBJ2-1
CDR3 protein: ASSLPGLAQGSDEQF

V gene: TRBV4-2
J gene: TRBJ2-7
CDR3 protein: ASSQDFLTSVYEQY

V gene: TRBV27
J gene: TRBJ1-3
CDR3 protein: ASSNRGGGGNTIY

V gene: TRBV5-6
J gene: TRBJ1-1
CDR3 protein: ASSYRDRGWTEAF

V gene: TRBV2
J gene: TRBJ1-1
CDR3 protein: ASTRQGLGYTEAF

V gene: TRBV29-1
J gene: TRBJ1-1
CDR3 protein: SVETTGGVTEAF

V gene: TRBV27
J gene: TRBJ2-3
CDR3 protein: ASSPGVDTQY

V gene: TRBV28
J gene: TRBJ2-5
CDR3 protein: ASVAISGAQETQY

V gene: TRBV19
J gene: TRBJ1-5
CDR3 protein: ASSLRTGDQPQH

V gene: TRBV5-1
J gene: TRBJ1-1
CDR3 protein: ASSYSDSFEAF

V gene: TRBV30
J gene: TRBJ2-2
CDR3 protein: AYKTGGNGELF

V gene: TRBV5-6
J gene: TRBJ1-2
CDR3 protein: ASSLVDRDYGYT

V gene: TRBV6-5
J gene: TRBJ2-7
CDR3 protein: ASSYVQEGPDEQY

V gene: TRBV18
J gene: TRBJ2-5
CDR3 protein: ASSGEETQY

V gene: TRBV11-3
J gene: TRBJ1-1
CDR3 protein: ASSLTGGATEAF

V gene: TRBV5-4
J gene: TRBJ2-7
CDR3 protein: ASSLAGGVYEQY

V gene: TRBV6-5
J gene: TRBJ2-7
CDR3 protein: ASSYWGTTTAYEQY

V gene: TRBV4-1
J gene: TRBJ2-7
CDR3 protein: ASSQGLAGAYEQY

V gene: TRBV18
J gene: TRBJ1-1
CDR3 protein: ASSYLTGPNTEAF

V gene: TRBV28
J gene: TRBJ2-7
CDR3 protein: ASSFQGMHKSYEQY

V gene: TRBV6-6
J gene: TRBJ2-1
CDR3 protein: ASTLSDPGNEQF